These 9 T cell receptor beta chains were all obtained from the same sample, sequenced in a study of blood T cell repertoires in COVID-19. Some clones are missing from TCRdb's copy, which holds only in-frame ones; the method was immunoSEQ multiplex PCR. The sample carries 70,000 to 100,000 clones, 86% recorded once. Sequenced sample: peripheral blood. Source of these receptors: a man older than 75 with active or convalescent COVID-19.

The chain couples TRBV2 to TRBJ2-5; possibly TRBD2 for D (6 bases). This CDR3 contains 14 residues. Trimming took off 6 bases at V and 0 bases at J, with 11 bases between the two ends. Germline loops: CDR1 SNHLY, CDR2 FYNNEI. DNA of the CDR3: TGTGCCAGCAGGGAACGGGAGTACCAAGAGACCCAGTACTTC. Its protein is CASREREYQETQYF.

This clone was picked up one time. V gene TRBV10-1 combines with J gene TRBJ1-1; a possible D gene is TRBD1 (5 bases). Germline V gene lookup returns CDR1 WNHNN and CDR2 SYGVQD (reference sequence). The CDR3 contains 19 residues. The V gene lost 2 bases and the J gene lost 4 bases, with 26 bases spanning the gap. CDR3 sequence: CASSERVQGCDECGTEAFF. DNA of the CDR3: TGCGCCAGCAGTGAGAGGGTCCAGGGTTGTGATGAATGTGGCACTGAAGCTTTCTTT.

This clone has a single count. The chain joins TRBV5-1 to TRBJ2-1; 10 bases are shared with TRBD2. Trimming at V came to 7 bases and at J to 10 bases, leaving 17 bases not matched to a gene. The CDR3 consists of 16 residues. Per germline, CDR1 SGHRS and CDR2 YFSETQ. In DNA form, the CDR3 reads TGCGCCAGCTCCCGCGGGCAAGCGCTAGCGGGGGACGAGCAGTTCTTC. Translating gives CASSRGQALAGDEQFF.

The V and J genes are TRBV5-6 and TRBJ2-1, with TRBD1 matching 7 bases. CDR1 and CDR2 from the germline V gene are SGHDT and YYEEEE. J was trimmed by 1 base and V by 4 bases; bases with no gene match: 8. CDR3 length: 16 amino acids. CDR3 residues: CASSRTGTASYNEQFF. CDR3 nucleotide sequence: TGTGCCAGCAGCAGGACCGGGACAGCGTCCTACAATGAGCAGTTCTTC.

The rearrangement links TRBV4-3 to TRBJ1-2; D perhaps matches TRBD1 (6 bases). This CDR3 region has 15 residues. V was cut by 0 bases and J by 2 bases, with 10 bases left in between. CDR1 and CDR2 (germline): LGHNA, YSLEER. CDR3 loop: CASSQDRGHNYGYTF. CDR3 coding DNA: TGCGCCAGCAGCCAAGACAGGGGACACAACTATGGCTACACCTTC.

This chain uses TRBV4-3 with TRBJ2-1; 10 bases line up with TRBD2. Germline V lookup: CDR1 LGHNA, CDR2 YSLEER. Germline trimming cut 0 bases from V and 8 bases from J; bases unmatched to any gene: 7. The CDR3 covers 16 residues. The CDR3 loop is CASSQDPAGGRDEQFF. The DNA of the CDR3 is TGCGCCAGCAGCCAAGATCCAGCGGGAGGGAGGGATGAGCAGTTCTTC.

The chain has TRBV5-4 and TRBJ1-2; 10 nucleotides align to TRBD1. There are 13 residues in the CDR3. Germline loops: CDR1 SGHNT, CDR2 YYREEE (reference sequence). With V trimmed by 4 bases and J by 5 bases, 2 bases remained unmatched. The CDR3 loop reads CASSEDRGYGYTF. The CDR3 coding sequence is TGTGCCAGCAGCGAGGACAGGGGGTATGGCTACACCTTC.

This sequence joins TRBV2 and TRBJ1-5; 11 nucleotides agree with TRBD1. V shed 5 bases and J 1 base; nucleotides not matched to a gene: 4. Germline CDR1 and CDR2: SNHLY and FYNNEI. The CDR3 spans 16 residues. The CDR3 DNA reads as TGTGCCAGCAGTATGGACAGGGGGCTCAGCAATCAGCCCCAGCATTTT. Translation: CASSMDRGLSNQPQHF. The whole variable domain, remainder taken from reference TRBV2 and TRBJ1-5, is EPEVTQTPSHQVTQMGQEVILRCVPISNHLYFYWYRQILGQKVEFLVSFYNNEISEKSEIFDDQFSVERPDGSNFTLKIRSTKLEDSAMYFCASSMDRGLSNQPQHFGDGTRLSIL.

This chain connects TRBV7-6 to TRBJ1-4; 7 bases are shared with TRBD1. Germline V CDR1 and CDR2: SGHVS, FNYEAQ. The ends lost 8 bases at V and 3 bases at J; junction bases unmatched: 12. The CDR3 extends over 16 amino acids. CDR3 DNA sequence: TGTGCCAGCGCCCGACAGGGAGGTTTCGCTAATGAAAAACTGTTTTTT. Translation: CASARQGGFANEKLFF. The full variable domain, with the rest looked up from reference TRBV7-6 and TRBJ1-4, is GAGVSQSPRYKVTKRGQDVALRCDPISGHVSLYWYRQALGQGPEFLTYFNYEAQQDKSGLPNDRFSAERPEGSISTLTIQRTEQRDSAMYRCASARQGGFANEKLFFGSGTQLSVL.